The clone carrying this T cell receptor beta chain appeared a few times. Its antigen is as yet unknown. This CDR3 is built from 12 residues. Germline CDR1 SGHRS, CDR2 YFSETQ. With 2 bases removed from V and 7 bases from J, the gap between germline ends came to 9 bases. This specimen belongs to a study of CD8 T cells in ankylosing spondylitis. Study observations and caveats: Clones linked with disease were CD8+ and fairly uncommon in the peripheral blood.

Libraries of TCR beta came from quantitative 5'-RACE with molecular barcodes. TCRdb re-called the 5' RACE reads with MiXCR, one entry per CDR3 protein. The table has 350,000 or so distinct CDR3 sequences, roughly 14% seen once; the top ten hold less than 1.1%. The sequenced material came from blood, either unsorted or a sorted T cell fraction (not recorded which). This chain connects TRBV5-1 to TRBJ1-1; D gene uncertain. This receptor was taken from a male donor with ankylosing spondylitis or in good health (not recorded which). The CDR3, as DNA: TGCGCCAGCAGCTTCCGGGGAAATGAAGCTTTCTTT. Translating it yields CASSFRGNEAFF.